A selection of T cell receptor beta chains follows, all from one sample in a study of post-analysis software for immune sequencing data. From the PCR reads, TCRdb called clonotypes with MiXCR, one entry per CDR3 protein. This table has about 540,000 distinct CDR3 sequences, around 31% appearing once. The material sequenced was blood. The receptors originated from a girl aged 2 to 17 with multiple sclerosis. CDR3s include the opening cysteine and the closing phenylalanine or tryptophan. The order of the fields is V gene, D gene, J gene, clone size, CDR3 DNA, CDR3 protein. The D gene is left open where the match is weak. A row's size may be missing; if present it is once, few, many or a size class.

TRBV15	-	TRBJ2-7	-	TGTGCCACCAGCAGAGTGAAACAAATGTTAGCCTACGAGCAGTACTTC	CATSRVKQMLAYEQYF
TRBV4-2	TRBD2	TRBJ2-3	few	TGTGCCAGCAGCCAACAACAGACCGGCGGACTAGCGGGCACAGATACGCAGTATTTT	CASSQQQTGGLAGTDTQYF
TRBV7-2	-	TRBJ2-3	many	TGTGCCAGTTGGGACGGACACACAGATACGCAGTATTTT	CASWDGHTDTQYF
TRBV5-1	TRBD1	TRBJ2-3	-	TGCGCCAGCAGCTTGGTGGCAGGGGGTACCACAGATACGCAGTATTTT	CASSLVAGGTTDTQYF
TRBV7-9	-	TRBJ1-2	-	TGTGCCAGCAGACCTGCGGACACCGGGGATGGCTACACCTTC	CASRPADTGDGYTF
TRBV5-1	TRBD1	TRBJ1-1	few	TGTGCCAGCAGCTTGGACAGGGGGGGGACTGAAGCTTTCTTT	CASSLDRGGTEAFF
TRBV15	-	TRBJ2-5	few	TGTGCCACCAGCAGCTGGGGGGTACGAAGCGAGACCCAGTACTTC	CATSSWGVRSETQYF
TRBV12-3/TRBV12-4	TRBD1	TRBJ2-3	-	TGTGCCAGCAGTTCGCCAAAGGACAGGGCTCGCACAGATACGCAGTATTTT	CASSSPKDRARTDTQYF
TRBV30	-	TRBJ1-1	few	TGTGCCTGGATGAGAGCGCAGGGGACTGAAGCTTTCTTT	CAWMRAQGTEAFF
TRBV6-6	-	TRBJ1-2	few	TGTGCCAGCAGTAACGTCGGAGCTTCCTATGGCTACACCTTC	CASSNVGASYGYTF
TRBV12-3/TRBV12-4	TRBD1	TRBJ2-3	-	TGTGCCAGCACAGGCAGGGGGCCGACAGATACGCAGTATTTT	CASTGRGPTDTQYF
TRBV11-2	-	TRBJ1-5	-	TGTGCCAGCAGCGTAGACAGGACGGGAAGTCAGCCCCAGCATTTT	CASSVDRTGSQPQHF
TRBV29-1	-	TRBJ2-5	-	TGCAGCGTTAAACGAATTGAAGAGACCCAGTACTTC	CSVKRIEETQYF
TRBV5-1	TRBD1	TRBJ2-3	-	TGCGCCAGCAGCCCCGGACAGGGCTTCACAGATACGCAGTATTTT	CASSPGQGFTDTQYF
TRBV20-1	-	TRBJ2-7	few	TGCAGTGCTAGAGATTATGGGGGGGGCAAGGCTCAAAGCTCCTACGAGCAGTACTTC	CSARDYGGGKAQSSYEQYF
TRBV20-1	-	TRBJ1-2	few	TGCAGTGCTAGAGATATCGGAACACCGCCTCAGAGGCCTAACTATGGCTACACCTTC	CSARDIGTPPQRPNYGYTF
TRBV27	-	TRBJ2-7	-	TGTGCCAGCGGGGAGAGGCTATACGAGCAGTACTTC	CASGERLYEQYF
TRBV2	TRBD1	TRBJ1-2	-	TGTGCCAGCAGTGAAGCGGCGGGACAGGGTGTTGGTGGCTATGGCTACACCTTC	CASSEAAGQGVGGYGYTF
TRBV28	-	TRBJ1-6	-	TGTGCCAGCAGTTTACCGGACAGATATAATTCACCCCTCCACTTT	CASSLPDRYNSPLHF
TRBV5-1	TRBD1	TRBJ1-1	few	TGCGCCAGCAGCCTCTGGGACAGAATGAACACTGAAGCTTTCTTT	CASSLWDRMNTEAFF
TRBV27	-	TRBJ2-5	few	TGTGCCAGCAGCTCTCCTCGTGGGGGGCAAGAGACCCAGTACTTC	CASSSPRGGQETQYF
TRBV12-3/TRBV12-4	-	TRBJ2-7	-	TGTGCCAGCAGTCCTGGGCCGGACGAGCAGTACTTC	CASSPGPDEQYF
TRBV20-1	-	TRBJ2-1	many	TGCAGTGCTAGAGATTTTAGGCTAGTTTCTAGTTATGAGCAGTTCTTC	CSARDFRLVSSYEQFF
TRBV20-1	TRBD2	TRBJ2-2	-	TGCAGTGCTAGAGATCTGTGGAGCGGGGGGGCGGAAACCGGGGAGCTGTTTTTT	CSARDLWSGGAETGELFF
TRBV7-2	TRBD1	TRBJ2-5	-	TGTGCCAGCAGCCCCCAACGGACAGGGAAAGAGACCCAGTACTTC	CASSPQRTGKETQYF
TRBV4-1	-	TRBJ2-7	many	TGCGCCAGCAGCCAAGTCGATATGGGACTCGGGCGTGAGCAGTACTTC	CASSQVDMGLGREQYF
TRBV7-8	-	TRBJ2-7	-	TGTGCCAGCAGCCCCCAAGACAGTTACTCCTACGAGCAGTACTTC	CASSPQDSYSYEQYF
TRBV24-1	TRBD1	TRBJ2-7	-	TGTGCCACCAGTGATTTGGGACAGGGGATCTACGAGCAGTACTTC	CATSDLGQGIYEQYF
TRBV20-1	-	TRBJ2-3	few	TGCAGTGCTAGAGATCCCTTCGGGGGCCCAGATACGCAGTATTTT	CSARDPFGGPDTQYF
TRBV3-1	-	TRBJ1-4	-	TGTGCCAGCAGCCAAGATATAGGGGCCCTGGGTGAAAAACTGTTTTTT	CASSQDIGALGEKLFF
TRBV10-3	TRBD2	TRBJ2-1	-	TGTGCCATCAGGGGAGGTCTAGCGGGAACCGGGGATGAGCAGTTCTTC	CAIRGGLAGTGDEQFF
TRBV6-5	-	TRBJ1-6	-	TGTGCCAGCAGCCAGACCCAAAATTCACCCCTCCACTTT	CASSQTQNSPLHF
TRBV14	TRBD2	TRBJ2-5	-	TGTGCCAGCAGCCAACATCAAGCGGGGATAGAGACCCAGTACTTC	CASSQHQAGIETQYF
TRBV7-2	TRBD1	TRBJ1-2	few	TGTGCCAGCAGCACGGGACAGGCCTCACGGGCTGGCTACACCTTC	CASSTGQASRAGYTF
TRBV5-1	-	TRBJ2-4	-	TGCGCCAGCAGCTTGGTGGGCATTCAGTACTTC	CASSLVGIQYF
TRBV6-6	TRBD1	TRBJ1-2	few	TGTGCCAGCAGTTACTCGAGCCCAGGGGGGAAAAACTATGGCTACACCTTC	CASSYSSPGGKNYGYTF
TRBV20-1	-	TRBJ1-2	-	TGCAGTGCTAGATGGGGGAGTGGCTACACCTTC	CSARWGSGYTF
TRBV7-2	-	TRBJ1-2	few	TGTGCCAGCAGCTTAGGGTCGAGGGTCTATGGCTACACCTTC	CASSLGSRVYGYTF
TRBV14	-	TRBJ2-7	-	TGTGCCAGCAGCCCCGGGGCGTCTCGTCGAAGCGAGCAGTACTTC	CASSPGASRRSEQYF
TRBV13	-	TRBJ2-1	-	TGTGCCAGCAGCTTCGGGGAAACCTACAATGAGCAGTTCTTC	CASSFGETYNEQFF
TRBV29-1	-	TRBJ1-2	-	TGCAGCGTTGCCGACAGCCTCTATGGCTACACCTTC	CSVADSLYGYTF
TRBV15	-	TRBJ1-2	many	TGTGCCACCAGCAGAGAAGACCCCATCCATGGCTACACCTTC	CATSREDPIHGYTF
TRBV11-1	-	TRBJ2-1	-	TGTGCCAGCAGCTTTGACGGGCATGAGCAGTTCTTC	CASSFDGHEQFF
TRBV20-1	-	TRBJ1-1	-	TGCAGTGCTACCGCCGTGAGGGGGGGGACTGAAGCTTTCTTT	CSATAVRGGTEAFF
TRBV19	-	TRBJ2-7	-	TGTGCCAGTAGCGCCAGCGCCTACGAGCAGTACTTC	CASSASAYEQYF
TRBV12-3/TRBV12-4	TRBD1	TRBJ1-2	-	TGTGCCAGCAGTTTAATCAGGGGGCATGGCTACACCTTC	CASSLIRGHGYTF
TRBV20-1	-	TRBJ2-1	-	TGCAGTGCTAGTCTGCCAGGCCGAGGCAATGAGCAGTTCTTC	CSASLPGRGNEQFF
TRBV5-1	TRBD2	TRBJ2-7	-	TGCGCCAGCACCCCAGCTTGGATGAGCGGGGGAATTGCCTACGAGCAGTACTTC	CASTPAWMSGGIAYEQYF
TRBV5-1	-	TRBJ1-2	-	TGCGCCAGCAGCTTGGCCGGCCAGGCAATCGGCTACACCTTC	CASSLAGQAIGYTF
TRBV10-2	TRBD1	TRBJ2-7	few	TGCGCCAGCCGAGTCGGGACAGGGGCCCTCTACGAGCAGTACTTC	CASRVGTGALYEQYF
TRBV6-6	TRBD1	TRBJ1-5	-	TGTGCCAGCAGGCCCCCTGCAGGGGGCTCTAGCAATCAGCCCCAGCATTTT	CASRPPAGGSSNQPQHF
TRBV3-1	TRBD2	TRBJ2-1	-	TGTGCCAGCAGCCAAGAACTAGCGGCCTACAATAAGCAGTTCTTC	CASSQELAAYNKQFF
TRBV13	TRBD2	TRBJ2-7	-	TGTGCCAGCAGCTCCGGGACTAGTTCTCGCGAGCAGTACTTC	CASSSGTSSREQYF